This T cell receptor beta chain was observed in a study of response to subunit inactivated influenza vaccine. Study findings and constraints: Only a handful of new T cells, the authors suggested, are recruited with each seasonal influenza vaccination.

TCRdb re-analysed the RT-PCR reads in MiXCR, keeping a single row per CDR3 protein. The sample records roughly 700,000 distinct CDR3 sequences, approximately 15% being singletons. As for this clonotype: Its antigen is undetermined.

V was clipped by 6 bases and J by 4 bases; unmatched bases: 5. This CDR3 region has 13 residues. The germline V gene has CDR1 DFQATT and CDR2 SNEGSKA (reference sequence). The TCR originated in a man aged 50 to 59 who received an inactivated influenza vaccine. This chain links TRBV20-1 with TRBJ2-1, with 8 bases lining up with TRBD1. The specimen was PBMCs from blood, collected less than 15 days before vaccination. As DNA, the CDR3 is TGCAGTGCCGCAGGGGGCGGGTACAATGAGCAGTTCTTC. This codes for CSAAGGGYNEQFF.